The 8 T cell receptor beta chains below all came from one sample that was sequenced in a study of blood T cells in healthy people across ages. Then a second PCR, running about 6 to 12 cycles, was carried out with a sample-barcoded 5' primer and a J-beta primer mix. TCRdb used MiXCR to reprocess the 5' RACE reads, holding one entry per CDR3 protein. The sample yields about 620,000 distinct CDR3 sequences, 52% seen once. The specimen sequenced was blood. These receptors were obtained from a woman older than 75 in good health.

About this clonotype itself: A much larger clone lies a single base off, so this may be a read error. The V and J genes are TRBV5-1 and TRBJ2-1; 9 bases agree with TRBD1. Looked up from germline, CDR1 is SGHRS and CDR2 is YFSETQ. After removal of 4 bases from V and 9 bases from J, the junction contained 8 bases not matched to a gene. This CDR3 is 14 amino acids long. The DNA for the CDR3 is TGCGCCAGCAGCGTGCGGACAGGGGTGAGTGAGCAGTTCTTC. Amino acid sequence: CASSVRTGVSEQFF. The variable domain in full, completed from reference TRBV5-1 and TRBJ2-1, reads KAGVTQTPRYLIKTRGQQVTLSCSPISGHRSVSWYQQTPGQGLQFLFEYFSETQRNKGNFPGRFSGRQFSNSRSEMNVSTLELGDSALYLCASSVRTGVSEQFFGPGTRLTVL.

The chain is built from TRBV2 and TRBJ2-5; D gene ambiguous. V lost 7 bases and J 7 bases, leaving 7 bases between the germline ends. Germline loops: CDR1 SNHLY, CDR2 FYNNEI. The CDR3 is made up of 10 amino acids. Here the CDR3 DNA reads TGTGCCAGCATGGGTACGACCCAGTACTTC. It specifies CASMGTTQYF.

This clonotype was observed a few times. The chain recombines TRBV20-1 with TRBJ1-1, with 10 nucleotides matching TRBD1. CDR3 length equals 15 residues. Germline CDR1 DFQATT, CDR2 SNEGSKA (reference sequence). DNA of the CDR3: TGCAGAATCCCTGACAGGGGGCGAATGAACACTGAAGCTTTCTTT. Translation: CRIPDRGRMNTEAFF.

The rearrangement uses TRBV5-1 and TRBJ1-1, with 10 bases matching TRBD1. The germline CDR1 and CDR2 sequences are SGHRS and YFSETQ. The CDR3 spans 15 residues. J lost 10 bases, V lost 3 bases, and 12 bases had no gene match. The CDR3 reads CASSSTGTGVVRAFF. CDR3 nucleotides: TGCGCCAGCAGCTCGACCGGGACAGGGGTGGTTAGAGCTTTCTTT.

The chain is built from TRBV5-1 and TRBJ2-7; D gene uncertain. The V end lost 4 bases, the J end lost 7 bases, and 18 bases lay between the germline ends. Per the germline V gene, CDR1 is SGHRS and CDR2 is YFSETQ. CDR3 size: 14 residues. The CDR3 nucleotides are TGCGCCAGCAGCCCTGCCTCCCTTAGCCATGAGCAGTACTTC. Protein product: CASSPASLSHEQYF.

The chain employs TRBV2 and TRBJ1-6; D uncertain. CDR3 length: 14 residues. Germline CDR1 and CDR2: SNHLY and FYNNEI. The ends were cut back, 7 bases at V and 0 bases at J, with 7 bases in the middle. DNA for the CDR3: TGTGCCAGCAAAGAGAGCTCCTATAATTCACCCCTCCACTTT. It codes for CASKESSYNSPLHF.

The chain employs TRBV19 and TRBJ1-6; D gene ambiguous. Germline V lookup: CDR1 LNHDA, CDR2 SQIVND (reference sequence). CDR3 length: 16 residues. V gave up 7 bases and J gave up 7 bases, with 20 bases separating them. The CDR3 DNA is TGTGCCAGTATCCCCCCCCCAAAGCTCGAAAATTCACCCCTCCACTTT. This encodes CASIPPPKLENSPLHF.

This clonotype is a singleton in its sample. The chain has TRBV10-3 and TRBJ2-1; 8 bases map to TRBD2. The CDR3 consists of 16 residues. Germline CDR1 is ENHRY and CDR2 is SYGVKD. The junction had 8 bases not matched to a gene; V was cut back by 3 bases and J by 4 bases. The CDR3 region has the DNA TGTGCCATCAGTGATGGCCTTGGCGGGGGGTACAATGAGCAGTTCTTC. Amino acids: CAISDGLGGGYNEQFF.